The 30 T cell receptor beta chains listed next were all sequenced from one sample in a study of shared clonotypes between healthy human individuals (dated by TCRdb to about 2020). CD8 naive samples consisted of CD45RO-negative cells that were positively selected for CCR7, yielding a CD45RA+CCR7+ population without TemRA cells. Library preparation used the immunoSEQ multiplex PCR assay. TCRdb took over this immuneACCESS table, retaining in-frame rearrangements with V and J assigned. Such tables are incomplete; in checked studies, under half of the missing clones stem from an unresolved V gene, and the remainder is unexplained. For this sample the table gives some 630,000 clones, of which roughly 96% were detected only once. The leading ten clones occupy approximately 0.12% of the sample. The sample was naive CD8+ T cells sorted from blood. The label giving this sample's cell subset or site can be read as: CD45RA+CCR7+. The receptors derive from a woman in her 30s in good health.

The gene calls are TRBV5-4 and TRBJ2-7, with D possibly matching TRBD1 (5 bases). The V gene lost 0 bases and the J gene lost 3 bases, with 10 bases spanning the gap. This CDR3 comprises 14 residues. Per germline, CDR1 SGHNT and CDR2 YYREEE (reference sequence). CDR3 residues: CASSLGLTDYEQYF. CDR3 DNA: TGTGCCAGCAGCTTGGGATTGACAGACTACGAGCAGTACTTC.

This rearrangement joins TRBV6-1 to TRBJ2-7; 8 nucleotides match TRBD2. The V segment lost 1 base and the J segment 3 bases; nucleotides outside the gene matches: 17. CDR3 length: 19 amino acids. CDR1 is MNHNS and CDR2 is SASEGT in the germline V gene. The CDR3 DNA reads as TGTGCCAGCAGTGAAGTACAAACGGTTGTCCTAGCGGGCATCTACGAGCAGTACTTC. It specifies CASSEVQTVVLAGIYEQYF.

This clone was observed once. The rearrangement uses TRBV13 and TRBJ2-2; TRBD2 agrees at 8 bases. This CDR3 comprises 17 residues. With 0 bases clipped from V and 3 bases from J, the junction kept 6 bases outside the gene matches. In germline, CDR1 is PRHDT, CDR2 FYEKMQ (reference sequence). Written as DNA, the CDR3 is TGTGCCAGCAGCTTAGGCCTCGGGACTAGAGACACCGGGGAGCTGTTTTTT. This translates into CASSLGLGTRDTGELFF.

The chain joins TRBV19 to TRBJ1-1, with 9 bases identical to TRBD1. The trim removed 3 bases at V and 5 bases at J, leaving 7 bases unmatched. CDR3 length: 15 amino acids. The germline V gene has CDR1 LNHDA and CDR2 SQIVND (reference sequence). The chain's CDR3 is CASSITGTGRTEAFF. In DNA, the CDR3 is TGTGCCAGTAGTATTACCGGGACAGGGAGGACTGAAGCTTTCTTT.

V usage is TRBV7-9 and J usage is TRBJ1-2; TRBD1 matches 8 bases. V lost 1 base to trimming and J lost 5 bases; unmatched junction nucleotides: 6. The CDR3 is made up of 15 amino acids. The V gene's germline CDR1 is SEHNR and CDR2 FQNEAQ (reference sequence). This chain's CDR3 is CASSLGRDRLYGYTF. The CDR3 DNA reads TGTGCCAGCAGCTTAGGCCGGGACAGGCTTTATGGCTACACCTTC.

V gene TRBV30 combines with J gene TRBJ1-2; a possible D gene is TRBD1 (6 bases). V was cut by 5 bases and J by 5 bases, with 9 bases left in between. Germline CDR1 and CDR2: GTSNPN and SVGIG (reference sequence). The CDR3 has 11 amino acids. The CDR3 region has the DNA TGTGCCTGGGAAACAGGGTATGGCTACACCTTC. It encodes CAWETGYGYTF. The full variable domain, completed using reference TRBV30 and TRBJ1-2, is SQTIHQWPATLVQPVGSPLSLECTVEGTSNPNLYWYRQAAGRGLQLLFYSVGIGQISSEVPQNLSASRPQDRQFILSSKKLLLSDSGFYLCAWETGYGYTFGSGTRLTVV.

The gene calls are TRBV28 and TRBJ1-5; D possibly corresponds to TRBD1 (6 bases). The CDR3 length is 15 residues. Germline V lookup: CDR1 MDHEN, CDR2 SYDVKM. Trimming took off 3 bases at V and 6 bases at J, with 15 bases between the two ends. The CDR3 nucleotides are TGTGCCAGCAGTTTCGTAGTGGGGGCGGGTCAGCCCCAGCATTTT. It yields the protein CASSFVVGAGQPQHF.

This chain connects TRBV27 to TRBJ1-5; maybe TRBD1 (5 bases). Trimming left V 5 bases short and J 6 bases short, with 20 bases between. The CDR3 is 16 amino acids. Germline V gene lookup returns CDR1 MNHEY and CDR2 SMNVEV (reference sequence). This chain's CDR3 is CASSLTGTPMGQPQHF. The CDR3 DNA reads as TGTGCCAGCAGTCTCACCGGGACTCCAATGGGTCAGCCCCAGCATTTT.

This chain connects TRBV25-1 to TRBJ2-5; D might be TRBD2 (5 bases). CDR3 length: 13 residues. V lost 2 bases and J lost 8, with 12 bases in between. CDR1 is MGHDK and CDR2 is SYGVNS in the germline V gene. CDR3 DNA: TGTGCCAGCAGTGAAGGGAGTAGTGAAACCCAGTACTTC. This encodes CASSEGSSETQYF.

V gene TRBV4-1 combines with J gene TRBJ2-7; possible D gene TRBD1, 6 bases. Trimming shortened V by 0 bases and J by 4 bases, and 13 bases separated the two germline ends. This CDR3 contains 15 residues. Germline assignment: CDR1 MGHRA and CDR2 YSYEKL. CDR3 sequence (DNA): TGCGCCAGCAGCCAAGAGGGACAAGTGAAGTACGAGCAGTACTTC. It is translated as CASSQEGQVKYEQYF.

Details on this clone: The same CDR3 is also encoded by other DNA sequences in this sample. The CDR3 loop reads CASSRGLAGSYEQYF. The CDR3 bases are TGCGCCAGCAGTCGAGGACTAGCGGGATCCTACGAGCAGTACTTC. The chain links TRBV23-1 to TRBJ2-7, with 12 bases aligning to TRBD2. TRBV23-1 is reported as an ORF; its role is uncertain. V shed 4 bases and J 1 base; nucleotides not matched to a gene: 2. This CDR3 has 15 residues.

The rearrangement joins TRBV27 to TRBJ2-7, with D possibly TRBD2 on 6 matching bases. This CDR3 spans 15 amino acids. Trimming removed 7 bases at V and 3 bases at J, with 19 bases between. CDR1 is MNHEY, CDR2 SMNVEV, per germline (reference sequence). The CDR3 coding sequence is TGTGCCAGCAAAGTCGACGGGACTTTATTCTACGAGCAGTACTTC. It encodes CASKVDGTLFYEQYF.

This chain links TRBV5-1 with TRBJ2-1; 7 bases are shared with TRBD2. The CDR3 has 14 amino acids. The junction had 10 bases not matched to a gene; V was cut back by 4 bases and J by 9 bases. Looked up from germline, CDR1 is SGHRS and CDR2 is YFSETQ. The CDR3 coding sequence is TGCGCCAGCAGCGAAGGGACTAATTTGGGTGAGCAGTTCTTC. Its translation: CASSEGTNLGEQFF.

This chain uses TRBV7-8 with TRBJ1-4, with 9 nucleotides matching TRBD1. The V and J ends lost 5 bases and 5 bases, in that order; junction bases with no gene match: 6. The CDR3 has 15 amino acids. From germline, CDR1 is SGHVS and CDR2 FQNEAQ. CDR3 protein: CASSPRDRENEKLFF. In nucleotides, the CDR3 is TGTGCCAGCAGCCCCCGGGACAGGGAGAATGAAAAACTGTTTTTT.

The gene calls are TRBV14 and TRBJ1-3, with D hard to call. V shed 0 bases and J shed 8 bases, with 8 bases lying between them. Per the germline V gene, CDR1 is SGHDN and CDR2 is FVKESK. The CDR3 is 13 residues long. CDR3 residues: CASSQDPRDTIYF. The CDR3 DNA reads as TGTGCCAGCAGCCAAGATCCCCGGGACACCATATATTTT. Full variable domain (outside the CDR3, taken from reference TRBV14 and TRBJ1-3): EAGVTQFPSHSVIEKGQTVTLRCDPISGHDNLYWYRRVMGKEIKFLLHFVKESKQDESGMPNNRFLAERTGGTYSTLKVQPAELEDSGVYFCASSQDPRDTIYFGEGSWLTVV.

The J gene is TRBJ2-2, the V gene TRBV27; D is possibly TRBD1 (6 bases). Germline V lookup: CDR1 MNHEY, CDR2 SMNVEV (reference sequence). The CDR3 is 19 residues long. Trimming left V 1 base short and J 0 bases short, with 18 bases between. CDR3 nucleotides: TGTGCCAGCAGTTTATGGTTCCCGACAGGAGACGCGAACACCGGGGAGCTGTTTTTT. This gives the protein CASSLWFPTGDANTGELFF.

This clone appeared a single time. The rearrangement uses TRBV29-1 and TRBJ2-7, with D tentatively TRBD1 (5 bases). The length of the CDR3 is 12 residues. The V and J ends lost 4 bases and 4 bases respectively, with 11 bases between them. CDR1 and CDR2 from the germline V gene are SQVTM and ANQGSEA. In DNA, the CDR3 is TGCAGCGTTGCAACAGGCCGATACGAGCAGTACTTC. It is translated as CSVATGRYEQYF.

The count of this clone is one. The rearrangement uses TRBV7-9 and TRBJ1-1; D remains ambiguous. Germline lookup yields CDR1 SEHNR and CDR2 FQNEAQ (reference sequence). This CDR3 contains 13 residues. V lost 1 base to trimming and J lost 6 bases, with 9 bases between them. CDR3 bases: TGTGCCAGCAGCTTAGACCTCCCTCCTGAAGCTTTCTTT. This gives the protein CASSLDLPPEAFF.

J is TRBJ2-7 and V is TRBV27, with D perhaps matching TRBD2 (6 bases). The V gene lost 8 bases and the J gene lost 2 bases, with 13 bases spanning the gap. The CDR3 covers 13 residues. Germline CDR1 is MNHEY and CDR2 is SMNVEV (reference sequence). CDR3 amino acids: CASAWDSAYEQYF. The CDR3, as DNA: TGTGCCAGCGCCTGGGACTCCGCCTACGAGCAGTACTTC.

The sample holds one count of this clone. The chain employs TRBV9 and TRBJ1-1; 8 positions agree with TRBD1. This CDR3 comprises 14 residues. The germline V gene has CDR1 SGDLS and CDR2 YYNGEE. With 0 bases clipped from V and 5 bases from J, the junction kept 3 bases outside the gene matches. The CDR3 DNA sequence: TGTGCCAGCAGCGTAGGGACAGGGTCGACTGAAGCTTTCTTT. Translation: CASSVGTGSTEAFF.

The gene calls are TRBV29-1 and TRBJ2-1; D is unclear. Germline assignment: CDR1 SQVTM and CDR2 ANQGSEA. CDR3 size: 10 residues. Trimming removed 7 bases at V and 4 bases at J, with 5 bases between. The CDR3 spells CSAGYNEQFF. CDR3 coding DNA: TGCAGCGCCGGATACAATGAGCAGTTCTTC.

This clone was detected once. This sequence joins TRBV7-8 and TRBJ1-3; tentatively, D is TRBD1 (6 bases). With 4 bases removed from V and 0 bases from J, the gap between germline ends came to 16 bases. The CDR3 runs to 17 residues. Germline CDR1 reads SGHVS; CDR2 reads FQNEAQ. In DNA, the CDR3 is TGTGCCAGCAGCTCCACCACCGACAGGCGCTCTGGAAACACCATATATTTT. This gives the protein CASSSTTDRRSGNTIYF.

The chain carries TRBV9 and TRBJ2-7; 8 bases agree with TRBD1. The CDR3 runs to 13 residues. V was pared by 4 bases and J by 3 bases, with 3 bases of the junction left unmatched. Germline values: CDR1 SGDLS, CDR2 YYNGEE. The CDR3 reads CASSPGQDYEQYF. CDR3 nucleotides: TGTGCCAGCAGCCCGGGACAGGACTACGAGCAGTACTTC.

This chain joins TRBV28 and TRBJ1-1; D not certain. Between the trimmed V and J ends, which lost 1 base and 0 bases, there was a span of 9 bases. The CDR3 is made up of 15 amino acids. The germline V gene encodes CDR1 MDHEN and CDR2 SYDVKM. The CDR3 loop reads CASSLFQAMNTEAFF. The DNA for the CDR3 is TGTGCCAGCAGTTTATTTCAGGCTATGAACACTGAAGCTTTCTTT.

The V gene is TRBV27, the J gene TRBJ1-1; 7 nucleotides match TRBD1. CDR3 length: 14 residues. Germline CDR1 and CDR2: MNHEY and SMNVEV (reference sequence). After removal of 6 bases from V and 4 bases from J, the junction contained 8 bases not matched to a gene. DNA for the CDR3: TGTGCCAGCAGGACAGGGCTCTTGGGCACTGAAGCTTTCTTT. Amino acids: CASRTGLLGTEAFF.

The V and J genes are TRBV27 and TRBJ2-7; a possible D gene is TRBD2 (5 bases). The CDR3 totals 13 residues. Per germline, CDR1 MNHEY and CDR2 SMNVEV (reference sequence). The V end lost 5 bases, the J end lost 3 bases, and 11 bases lay between the germline ends. The CDR3 sequence: CASSPRGHYEQYF. The DNA for the CDR3 is TGTGCCAGCAGTCCCCGGGGTCACTACGAGCAGTACTTC.

The V gene is TRBV27, the J gene TRBJ2-7, with D possibly being TRBD1 or TRBD2 (5 bases each). The CDR3 loop spans 15 amino acids. Looked up from germline, CDR1 is MNHEY and CDR2 is SMNVEV (reference sequence). Trimming stripped 6 bases from V and 1 base from J, with 16 bases between. The CDR3 bases are TGTGCCAGCAGGCTTGGGACGGCGAGTTCCTACGAGCAGTACTTC. Its translation: CASRLGTASSYEQYF.

This chain uses TRBV28 with TRBJ1-5, with 11 positions matching TRBD1. CDR1 and CDR2 (germline): MDHEN, SYDVKM. There are 15 residues in the CDR3. V lost 8 bases to trimming and J lost 6 bases; unmatched junction nucleotides: 9. The DNA of the CDR3 is TGTGCCAGCGAAAATGGACAGGGGGCAACTCAGCCCCAGCATTTT. This codes for CASENGQGATQPQHF.

Of note for this clone: Other DNA sequences from this sample encode an identical CDR3 as well. The chain recombines TRBV7-9 with TRBJ1-3; D is ambiguous. CDR3 size: 12 residues. Germline values: CDR1 SEHNR, CDR2 FQNEAQ (reference sequence). Trimming pared 5 bases from V and 4 bases from J, leaving 6 bases between. DNA of the CDR3: TGTGCCAGCAGCCCAGGAGGAAACACCATATATTTT. Protein product: CASSPGGNTIYF. The full variable domain, completed using reference TRBV7-9 and TRBJ1-3, is DTGVSQNPRHKITKRGQNVTFRCDPISEHNRLYWYRQTLGQGPEFLTYFQNEAQLEKSRLLSDRFSAERPKGSFSTLEIQRTEQGDSAMYLCASSPGGNTIYFGEGSWLTVV.

This chain uses TRBV30 with TRBJ2-3, with TRBD2 matching 11 bases. With V trimmed by 4 bases and J by 5 bases, 8 bases remained unmatched. Germline loops: CDR1 GTSNPN, CDR2 SVGIG (reference sequence). The CDR3 sequence is 15 residues long. CDR3 sequence reads: CAWKLAGGPQDTQYF. In nucleotides, the CDR3 is TGTGCCTGGAAATTAGCGGGAGGGCCCCAAGATACGCAGTATTTT.